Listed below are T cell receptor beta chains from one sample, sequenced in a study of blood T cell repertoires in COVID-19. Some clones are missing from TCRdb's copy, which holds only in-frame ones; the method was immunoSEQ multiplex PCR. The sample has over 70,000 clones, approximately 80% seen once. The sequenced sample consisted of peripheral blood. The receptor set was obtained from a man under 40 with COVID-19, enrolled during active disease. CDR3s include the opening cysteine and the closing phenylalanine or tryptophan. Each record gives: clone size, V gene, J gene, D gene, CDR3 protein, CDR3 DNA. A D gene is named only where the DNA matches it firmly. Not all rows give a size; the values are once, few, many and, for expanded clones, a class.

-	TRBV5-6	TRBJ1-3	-	CASSLVRLGGNTIYF	TGTGCCAGCAGCTTGGTTCGGCTAGGCGGAAACACCATATATTTT
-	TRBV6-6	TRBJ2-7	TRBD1	CASSYEQGQGRYEQYF	TGTGCCAGCAGTTACGAACAAGGACAGGGGAGGTACGAGCAGTACTTC
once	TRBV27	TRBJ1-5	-	CASHAGPTIKPQHF	TGTGCCAGCCACGCAGGGCCTACAATCAAACCCCAGCATTTT
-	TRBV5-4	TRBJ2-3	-	CASSPNGALSTDTQYF	TGTGCCAGCAGCCCGAATGGGGCCCTGAGCACAGATACGCAGTATTTT
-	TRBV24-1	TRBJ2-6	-	CATSLPRGSGANVLTF	TGTGCCACCTCGCTCCCCAGGGGATCTGGGGCCAACGTCCTGACTTTC
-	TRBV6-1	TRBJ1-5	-	CASSEEGAPGQPQHF	TGTGCCAGCAGTGAAGAAGGGGCTCCGGGTCAGCCCCAGCATTTT
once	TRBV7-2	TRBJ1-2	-	CASSLRAGNGYTF	TGTGCCAGCAGCTTAAGGGCGGGGAACGGCTACACCTTC
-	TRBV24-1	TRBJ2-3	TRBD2	CATSDLGLAPSTDTQYF	TGTGCCACCAGTGATCTGGGACTAGCGCCCAGCACAGATACGCAGTATTTT
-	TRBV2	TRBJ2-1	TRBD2	CASSLLSFSGAYNEQFF	TGTGCCAGCAGTCTACTCTCCTTCAGCGGGGCTTACAATGAGCAGTTCTTC
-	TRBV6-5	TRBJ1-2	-	CASSYKPNYGYTF	TGTGCCAGCAGTTATAAGCCAAACTATGGCTACACCTTC
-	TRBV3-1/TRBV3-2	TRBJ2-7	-	CASSQIRGHYEQYF	TGTGCCAGCAGCCAAATACGGGGACACTACGAGCAGTACTTC
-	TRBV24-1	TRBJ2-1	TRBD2	CATAAPGLAYNEQFF	TGTGCCACCGCAGCACCGGGACTAGCCTACAATGAGCAGTTCTTC
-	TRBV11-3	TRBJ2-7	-	CASSLETSYEQYF	TGTGCCAGCAGCTTAGAAACATCCTACGAGCAGTACTTC
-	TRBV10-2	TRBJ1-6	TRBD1	CASSESNRGNSPLHF	TGCGCCAGCAGTGAGTCAAACAGGGGCAATTCACCCCTCCACTTT
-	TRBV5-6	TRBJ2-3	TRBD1	CASSLSGWQGADTQYF	TGTGCCAGCAGCTTGTCAGGTTGGCAGGGGGCAGATACGCAGTATTTT
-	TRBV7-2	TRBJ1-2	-	CASSLTGYGYTF	TGTGCCAGCAGCTTAACAGGCTATGGCTACACCTTC
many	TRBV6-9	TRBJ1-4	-	CASSSGFRVDEKLFF	TGTGCCAGCAGTTCTGGCTTCAGGGTGGATGAAAAACTGTTTTTT
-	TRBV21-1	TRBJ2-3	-	CASTKGGSTDTQYF	TGTGCCAGCACCAAGGGGGGTAGCACAGATACGCAGTATTTT
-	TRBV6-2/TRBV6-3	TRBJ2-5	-	CASSYSRTVAVRETQYF	TGTGCCAGCAGTTACTCGAGGACAGTTGCGGTTAGAGAGACCCAGTACTTC
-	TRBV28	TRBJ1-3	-	CASSFIGGSGNTIYF	TGTGCCAGCAGTTTTATCGGGGGCTCTGGAAACACCATATATTTT
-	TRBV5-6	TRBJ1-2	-	CASSQNYGYTF	TGTGCCAGCAGCCAAAACTATGGCTACACCTTC
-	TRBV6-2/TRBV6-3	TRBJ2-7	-	CASTPSVSYEQYF	TGTGCCAGCACCCCTAGCGTCTCCTACGAGCAGTACTTC
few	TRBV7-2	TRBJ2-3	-	CASSPSIARTDTQYF	TGTGCCAGCAGCCCTTCGATTGCGCGTACAGATACGCAGTATTTT
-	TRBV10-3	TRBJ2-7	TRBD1	CAISAGQGAYEQYF	TGTGCCATCAGTGCTGGGCAGGGGGCCTACGAGCAGTACTTC
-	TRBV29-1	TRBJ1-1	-	CSGLPRPGGMNTEAFF	TGCAGCGGGTTGCCCCGACCGGGAGGTATGAACACTGAAGCTTTCTTT
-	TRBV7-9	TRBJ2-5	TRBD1	CASSGGQGQTQYF	TGTGCCAGCAGCGGGGGACAGGGTCAGACCCAGTACTTC
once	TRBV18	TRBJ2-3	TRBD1	CASSPMRTGTDTQYF	TGTGCCAGCTCACCCATGAGGACAGGGACAGATACGCAGTATTTT
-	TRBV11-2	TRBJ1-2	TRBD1	CASSSGSAGGRGDYGYTF	TGTGCCAGCAGCTCCGGGAGCGCAGGGGGCCGCGGCGACTATGGCTACACCTTC
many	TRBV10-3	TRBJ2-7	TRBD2	CAISRTSGSFEQYF	TGTGCCATCAGTCGTACTAGCGGGAGTTTCGAGCAGTACTTC
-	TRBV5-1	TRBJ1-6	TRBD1	CASSLNRGNNSPLHF	TGCGCCAGCAGCCTGAACAGGGGAAATAATTCACCCCTCCACTTT
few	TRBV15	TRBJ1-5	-	CATSRDLSSNQPQHF	TGTGCCACCAGCAGAGATCTGAGTAGCAATCAGCCCCAGCATTTT
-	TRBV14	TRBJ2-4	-	CASSQGGSLNIQYF	TGTGCCAGCAGCCAAGGGGGCAGCCTAAACATTCAGTACTTC